These 12 T cell receptor beta chains originate from one sample sequenced in a study of blood T cells in healthy people across ages. Alongside a J-beta primer mix, a sample-barcoded 5' primer served in a second PCR lasting about 7 to 12 cycles. TCRdb re-called the 5' RACE reads through MiXCR, storing one row per CDR3 protein. The sample contains under 1,000,000 distinct CDR3 sequences, about 46% of which appear only once. Source material: blood. The receptors here all came from an older man in good health.

This clonotype was found a few times. This chain uses TRBV2 with TRBJ2-7; D is unclear. Trimming shortened V by 6 bases and J by 4 bases, and 16 bases separated the two germline ends. This CDR3 comprises 14 residues. Germline V gene lookup returns CDR1 SNHLY and CDR2 FYNNEI. The CDR3 DNA reads as TGTGCCAGCAGCGTAGACCAAGGGCCATACGAGCAGTACTTC. As protein: CASSVDQGPYEQYF.

CDR3 residues: CSASREGTRRDTQYF. The CDR3 coding sequence is TGCAGTGCAAGTCGGGAGGGTACACGTAGGGATACGCAGTATTTT. This rearrangement joins TRBV20-1 to TRBJ2-3; 8 nucleotides agree with TRBD2. The germline V gene encodes CDR1 DFQATT and CDR2 SNEGSKA (reference sequence). The CDR3 is 15 amino acids. J was trimmed by 6 bases and V by 6 bases; bases with no gene match: 14.

This rearrangement joins TRBV20-1 to TRBJ1-5, with a weak D call TRBD1 (5 bases). Trimming removed 0 bases from V and 5 bases from J, with 14 bases in between. Germline V gene sequence: CDR1 DFQATT, CDR2 SNEGSKA (reference sequence). CDR3 length: 15 residues. The CDR3 sequence: CSARDWGREDQPQHF. The CDR3 DNA follows: TGCAGTGCTAGAGATTGGGGCAGGGAAGATCAGCCCCAGCATTTT.

This clonotype came up many times. The CDR3 sequence: CSVAPATGQRRDTQYF. DNA for the CDR3: TGCAGCGTTGCCCCCGCGACCGGTCAGAGAAGAGATACGCAGTATTTT. V gene TRBV29-1 combines with J gene TRBJ2-3; D call uncertain. Germline V CDR1 and CDR2: SQVTM, ANQGSEA. The CDR3 length is 16 residues. V was cut by 4 bases and J by 5 bases, with 22 bases left in between.

The V and J genes are TRBV20-1 and TRBJ2-5, with D tentatively TRBD1 or TRBD2 (5 bases each). The J call is uncertain, as TRBJ2-7 better fits the DNA end. Germline assignment: CDR1 DFQATT and CDR2 SNEGSKA (reference sequence). The CDR3 runs to 13 residues. The DNA of the CDR3 is TGCAGTGCAGCACGGGACCTGACCTACGAGCAGTACTTC. Its translation: CSAARDLTYEQYF.

The rearrangement joins TRBV5-5 to TRBJ1-2, with D unresolved. Trimming left V 3 bases short and J 7 bases short, with 10 bases between. The V gene's germline CDR1 is SGHKS and CDR2 YYEKEE (reference sequence). The CDR3 spans 12 residues. The CDR3 sequence: CASSSGLAGYTF. The DNA of the CDR3 is TGTGCCAGCAGCTCAGGACTGGCTGGCTACACCTTC.

The rearrangement links TRBV12-3 or TRBV12-4 to TRBJ2-3, with 7 bases lining up with TRBD1. Trimming at V came to 6 bases and at J to 2 bases, leaving 8 bases not matched to a gene. The CDR3 has 15 amino acids. CDR3: CASRKDRPDTDTQYF. In DNA form, the CDR3 reads TGTGCCAGCAGGAAGGACAGGCCCGACACAGATACGCAGTATTTT.

This sequence joins TRBV13 and TRBJ2-7; TRBD2 might be the D (5 bases). The V and J ends lost 9 bases and 7 bases respectively, with 19 bases between them. From germline, CDR1 is PRHDT and CDR2 FYEKMQ (reference sequence). The CDR3 length is 13 residues. The CDR3 reads CASQDSFDDEQYF. The CDR3 coding sequence is TGTGCCAGTCAGGACTCCTTCGACGATGAGCAGTACTTC.

A few counts support this clonotype. This chain joins TRBV18 and TRBJ2-5; D remains unclear. Germline-derived CDR1 and CDR2 are KGHSH and LQKENI. The CDR3 totals 13 residues. The ends were cut back, 3 bases at V and 5 bases at J, with 10 bases in the middle. The CDR3 DNA reads as TGTGCCAGCTCACCTGGCGTTAGGGAGACCCAGTACTTC. Protein sequence: CASSPGVRETQYF.

The chain combines TRBV30 with TRBJ2-1; no definite D call. The CDR3 runs 11 residues. Trimming stripped 0 bases from V and 10 bases from J, with 7 bases between. Germline CDR1 and CDR2: GTSNPN and SVGIG (reference sequence). CDR3 sequence: CAWSVGGEQFF. The CDR3 DNA reads TGTGCCTGGAGTGTAGGTGGCGAGCAGTTCTTC.

The chain uses TRBV12-3 or TRBV12-4 and TRBJ2-2; D is unresolved. V was pared by 3 bases and J by 0 bases, with 8 bases between. The CDR3 is made up of 15 amino acids. In DNA, the CDR3 is TGTGCCAGCAGTTTTGACTCAGCGAACACCGGGGAGCTGTTTTTT. This sequence encodes CASSFDSANTGELFF.

The chain is built from TRBV15 and TRBJ2-3; 12 bases line up with TRBD2. CDR3 length equals 17 residues. Germline loops: CDR1 LNHNV, CDR2 YYDKDF (reference sequence). V gave up 0 bases and J gave up 3 bases; unmatched junction bases: 4. As DNA, the CDR3 is TGTGCCACCAGCAGAGAGGAACTAGCGGGAGGTACAGATACGCAGTATTTT. Its translation is CATSREELAGGTDTQYF.